These 6 T cell receptor beta chains came from one sample sequenced in a study of blood T cell repertoires in COVID-19. Libraries were prepared by immunoSEQ multiplex PCR; TCRdb keeps only in-frame clonotypes and omits some of them. The data contain under 100,000 clones, 80% to 90% of them singletons. Material for sequencing was peripheral blood. These receptors all stem from a man in his fifties with acute or convalescent COVID-19.

With respect to this clone: Sequence at one end of the junction differs from germline and may be a read error. V usage is TRBV6-5 and J usage is TRBJ2-7; D unclear. CDR3 size: 13 residues. Germline V lookup: CDR1 MNHEY, CDR2 SVGAGI. The CDR3 protein is CASSYLGSSEQYF. CDR3 coding DNA: TGTGCCAGCAGTTACTTGGGCTCCTCCGAGCAGTACTTC.

The chain is built from TRBV27 and TRBJ2-5; 8 bases agree with TRBD1. This CDR3 spans 14 amino acids. Germline-derived CDR1 and CDR2 are MNHEY and SMNVEV (reference sequence). V dropped 1 base and J dropped 4; count of bases not matched to a gene: 2. Here the CDR3 reads CASSLYGQGETQYF. The CDR3 bases are TGTGCCAGCAGTTTATATGGACAGGGAGAGACCCAGTACTTC.

The chain links TRBV28 to TRBJ1-2; 7 positions agree with TRBD1. Trimming removed 2 bases from V and 4 bases from J; junction bases left unmatched: 7. The CDR3 consists of 15 residues. Germline V gives CDR1 MDHEN, CDR2 SYDVKM. The DNA of the CDR3 is TGTGCCAGCAGTTTACTATTCGACAGGGCCTATGGCTACACCTTC. As protein: CASSLLFDRAYGYTF.

The chain employs TRBV7-5 and TRBJ1-1; no check of the table's D call, TRBD1, against the DNA was made. TRBV7-5 is a pseudogene. The CDR3 extends over 17 amino acids. This CDR3 reads CARSLAGTGTMNTEAFF. The CDR3 DNA reads TGTGCCAGAAGCTTGGCCGGGACAGGCACTATGAACACTGAAGCTTTCTTT.

This chain joins TRBV2 and TRBJ2-4, with 10 positions matching TRBD1. Trimming removed 2 bases from V and 7 bases from J; junction bases left unmatched: 5. The CDR3 consists of 15 residues. CDR1 is SNHLY and CDR2 is FYNNEI in the germline V gene. The CDR3 here is CASSELGQGTNIQYF. In DNA form, the CDR3 reads TGTGCCAGCAGTGAACTGGGACAGGGGACGAACATTCAGTACTTC.

The chain recombines TRBV7-6 with TRBJ2-2, with D maybe TRBD1 (6 bases). Germline CDR1 reads SGHVS; CDR2 reads FNYEAQ. V gave up 8 bases and J gave up 2 bases, with 18 bases separating them. This CDR3 is built from 16 residues. The CDR3 is CASSPGVRGNTGELFF. Written as DNA, the CDR3 is TGTGCCAGCTCCCCCGGTGTCAGGGGTAACACCGGGGAGCTGTTTTTT.